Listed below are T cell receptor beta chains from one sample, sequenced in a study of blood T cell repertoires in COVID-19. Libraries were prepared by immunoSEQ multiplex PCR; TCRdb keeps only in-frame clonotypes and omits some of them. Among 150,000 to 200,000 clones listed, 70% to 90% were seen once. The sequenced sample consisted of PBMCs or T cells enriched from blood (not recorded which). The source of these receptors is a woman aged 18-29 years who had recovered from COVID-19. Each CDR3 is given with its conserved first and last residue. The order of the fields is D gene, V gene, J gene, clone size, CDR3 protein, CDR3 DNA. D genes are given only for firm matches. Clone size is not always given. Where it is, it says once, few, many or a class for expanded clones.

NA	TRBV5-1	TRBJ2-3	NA	CASAPQGGRADTQYF	TGCGCCAGCGCCCCCCAGGGGGGCCGGGCAGATACGCAGTATTTT
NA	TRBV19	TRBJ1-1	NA	CASSWTAQMNTEAFF	TGTGCCAGTAGTTGGACAGCCCAAATGAACACTGAAGCTTTCTTT
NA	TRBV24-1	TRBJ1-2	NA	CATSDLAGDGYTF	TGTGCCACCAGTGATTTAGCCGGGGATGGCTACACCTTC
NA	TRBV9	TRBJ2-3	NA	CASSPFGGQGTDTQYF	TGTGCCAGCAGCCCTTTTGGGGGCCAGGGGACAGATACGCAGTATTTT
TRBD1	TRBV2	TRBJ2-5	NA	CASIRRGQIQETQYF	TGTGCCAGCATCAGACGGGGACAGATCCAAGAGACCCAGTACTTC
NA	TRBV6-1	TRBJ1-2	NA	CASSESRGGDGYTF	TGTGCCAGCAGTGAATCTAGGGGGGGAGATGGCTACACCTTC
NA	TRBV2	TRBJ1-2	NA	CASSEVRGLNYGYTF	TGTGCCAGCAGTGAGGTTAGGGGGTTAAATTATGGCTACACCTTC
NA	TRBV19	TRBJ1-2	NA	CASRSTGKTGYTF	TGTGCCAGTAGAAGCACAGGGAAGACTGGCTACACCTTC
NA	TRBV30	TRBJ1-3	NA	CAWSVGGGSGNTIYF	TGTGCCTGGAGTGTAGGGGGGGGCTCTGGAAACACCATATATTTT
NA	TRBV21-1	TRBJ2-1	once	CASSGQGSYNEQFF	TGTGCCAGCAGCGGCCAGGGGTCCTACAATGAGCAGTTCTTC